One sample yielded the 17 T cell receptor beta chains listed below, sequenced in a study of response to subunit inactivated influenza vaccine. TCRdb fed the RT-PCR reads into MiXCR, producing one record per CDR3 protein. The repertoire holds a few hundred thousand distinct CDR3 sequences, about 20% seen once, with about 9.4% in the top ten. This sample comprised PBMCs from blood, obtained 21 months after vaccination. The origin of the receptors is a man aged 50 to 69 who received an inactivated influenza vaccine.

This clonotype was detected many times. This chain connects TRBV5-1 to TRBJ1-1; weak D call: TRBD1 (6 bases). Germline CDR1 reads SGHRS; CDR2 reads YFSETQ. The CDR3 spans 14 residues. With 2 bases removed from V and 7 bases from J, the gap between germline ends came to 15 bases. The CDR3 region has the DNA TGCGCCAGCAGCTTAGGAGGGGGAATGAGTGAAGCTTTCTTT. Translating gives CASSLGGGMSEAFF.

The V and J genes are TRBV5-1 and TRBJ2-7, with TRBD1 matching 7 bases. CDR1 and CDR2 from the germline V gene are SGHRS and YFSETQ. Trimming took 4 bases from V and 4 from J; bases not matched to a gene: 17. This CDR3 is built from 17 residues. Here the CDR3 DNA reads TGCGCCAGCAGCCCACCATCGACAGGGCTTCTTGGTTACGAGCAGTACTTC. Amino acids: CASSPPSTGLLGYEQYF.

This clonotype was detected a few times. The chain couples TRBV18 to TRBJ2-2; D might be TRBD1 (5 bases). The V end was cut by 2 bases, the J end by 6 bases, with 16 bases between. Germline V gene sequence: CDR1 KGHSH, CDR2 LQKENI. CDR3 length equals 16 residues. CDR3 loop: CASSPGHGLRPGELFF. As DNA, the CDR3 is TGTGCCAGCTCACCAGGACACGGCCTGCGACCCGGGGAGCTGTTTTTT.

As regards this clonotype: Here the CDR3 omits its conserved ending phenylalanine or tryptophan, so a read error is the likely source. The V gene is TRBV7-9, the J gene TRBJ2-7, with 10 bases matching TRBD2. Germline V gene sequence: CDR1 SEHNR, CDR2 FQNEAQ (reference sequence). V shed 1 base, J shed 1 base, and the junction held 7 bases outside the gene matches. The CDR3 contains 17 residues. The CDR3, as DNA: TGTGCCAGCAGCTTAGGCTCTAGCGGGAGATGGTCCTACGAGCAGTACCTC. This sequence encodes CASSLGSSGRWSYEQYL.

This clonotype was found a few times. The chain links TRBV2 to TRBJ1-6; D unclear. Germline-derived CDR1 and CDR2 are SNHLY and FYNNEI. Deletions cut 3 bases from V and 4 bases from J, with 4 bases between. The CDR3 sequence is 13 residues long. CDR3 region: CASSERYNSPLHF. In nucleotides, the CDR3 is TGTGCCAGCAGTGAGAGGTATAATTCACCCCTCCACTTT.

The sample holds a few counts of this clonotype. This sequence joins TRBV3-1 and TRBJ2-7; the D gene could be TRBD1 or TRBD2 (5 bases each). Trimming shortened V by 0 bases and J by 4 bases, and 13 bases separated the two germline ends. Germline V lookup: CDR1 LGHDT, CDR2 YNNKEL (reference sequence). The CDR3 is 15 residues long. CDR3: CASSQDLSGPYEQYF. The CDR3 DNA reads as TGTGCCAGCAGCCAAGATCTGTCGGGACCGTACGAGCAGTACTTC.

The table lists this clonotype with a few counts. The chain uses TRBV19 and TRBJ1-5, with D unclear. CDR1 LNHDA and CDR2 SQIVND come from the germline V gene (reference sequence). The CDR3 spans 14 residues. The V and J ends lost 9 bases and 0 bases respectively, with 12 bases between them. This chain's CDR3 is CASNRRYSNQPQHF. The CDR3 region has the DNA TGTGCCAGCAATCGACGGTATAGCAATCAGCCCCAGCATTTT.

The chain recombines TRBV29-1 with TRBJ1-1; D not certain. This CDR3 contains 11 residues. Deletions cut 4 bases from V and 0 bases from J, with 3 bases between. Germline V lookup: CDR1 SQVTM, CDR2 ANQGSEA. This CDR3 reads CSVGMNTEAFF. CDR3 nucleotide sequence: TGCAGCGTTGGGATGAACACTGAAGCTTTCTTT.

The chain is built from TRBV10-3 and TRBJ2-5, with TRBD2 matching 12 bases. The germline gives CDR1 ENHRY, CDR2 SYGVKD. The CDR3 is 15 residues long. Germline trimming cut 3 bases from V and 7 bases from J; bases unmatched to any gene: 6. The CDR3 sequence: CAISEQLAGGRTQYF. The CDR3 DNA follows: TGTGCCATCAGTGAACAACTAGCGGGAGGCCGGACCCAGTACTTC.

The gene calls are TRBV20-1 and TRBJ1-5; tentative D call: TRBD1 (6 bases). The CDR3 contains 17 residues. Trimming left V 7 bases short and J 6 bases short, with 28 bases between. Per germline, CDR1 DFQATT and CDR2 SNEGSKA (reference sequence). CDR3 in amino acids: CSVPKNPPRGAVQPQHF. The CDR3 region has the DNA TGCAGTGTCCCCAAGAATCCACCCCGGGGGGCTGTTCAGCCCCAGCATTTT.

The chain uses TRBV28 and TRBJ1-1, with no clear D. The germline V and J ends were trimmed by 6 bases and 5 bases, with 13 bases remaining between them. Germline V gene sequence: CDR1 MDHEN, CDR2 SYDVKM. This CDR3 contains 13 residues. The CDR3 sequence is CASRHIGSTEAFF. The CDR3, as DNA: TGTGCCAGCAGACATATAGGGAGTACTGAAGCTTTCTTT.

Only a few counts were recorded for this clonotype. This chain links TRBV4-1 with TRBJ1-4, with D maybe TRBD1 (5 bases). This CDR3 comprises 18 residues. Germline CDR1 is MGHRA and CDR2 is YSYEKL. Trimming took off 1 base at V and 3 bases at J, with 18 bases between the two ends. CDR3 protein: CASSQGSGSQRANEKLFF. As DNA, the CDR3 is TGCGCCAGCAGCCAAGGATCAGGGTCCCAACGGGCTAATGAAAAACTGTTTTTT.

The V and J genes are TRBV19 and TRBJ1-2; TRBD1 is a possible D gene (6 bases). The CDR3 has 13 amino acids. The germline gives CDR1 LNHDA, CDR2 SQIVND (reference sequence). The V and J ends lost 9 bases and 2 bases respectively, with 13 bases between them. CDR3 sequence reads: CASSIDRNYGYTF. The CDR3, as DNA: TGTGCCAGCAGCATCGACAGGAACTATGGCTACACCTTC.

V gene TRBV28 combines with J gene TRBJ2-4; D not certain. V gave up 2 bases and J gave up 8 bases, with 10 bases separating them. CDR3 length: 13 residues. Germline V lookup: CDR1 MDHEN, CDR2 SYDVKM. The CDR3 coding sequence is TGTGCCAGCAGTTTAGGGTCTCTTTACATTCAGTACTTC. Residues: CASSLGSLYIQYF.

This clonotype came up many times. DNA for the CDR3: TGTGCCAGCAGCCGTCTCGGACTAGCGAGCTACGAGCAGTACTTC. Translating gives CASSRLGLASYEQYF. The chain joins TRBV12-3 or TRBV12-4 to TRBJ2-7; 9 bases match TRBD2. Trimming removed 6 bases from V and 3 bases from J; junction bases left unmatched: 9. The length of the CDR3 is 15 residues.

This clonotype appeared a few times. The chain combines TRBV10-3 with TRBJ1-3; D not certain. This CDR3 is 14 amino acids long. The germline CDR1 and CDR2 sequences are ENHRY and SYGVKD. V was cut by 9 bases and J by 0 bases, with 12 bases left in between. The CDR3 here is CAIADTTSGNTIYF. In DNA, the CDR3 is TGTGCCATTGCAGACACCACCTCTGGAAACACCATATATTTT.

This clonotype showed up just a few times. Here the CDR3 reads CASSLSHRLDYGYTF. CDR3 nucleotide sequence: TGTGCCAGCAGTTTATCCCACCGTCTAGACTATGGCTACACCTTC. The chain combines TRBV12-3 or TRBV12-4 with TRBJ1-2; D is unclear. Trimming shortened V by 2 bases and J by 3 bases, and 13 bases separated the two germline ends. The CDR3 runs to 15 residues.